This entry lists 15 T cell receptor beta chains sequenced from one sample in a study of blood T cell repertoires in COVID-19. The protocol was immunoSEQ multiplex PCR, while the TCRdb copy is restricted to in-frame clones and leaves out a portion. Altogether 250,000 to 350,000 clones are present, roughly four fifths being singletons, with the ten largest covering roughly 14%. Sequences were obtained from peripheral blood. Receptors originate from a person in their 70s with COVID-19, enrolled during active disease.

J is TRBJ1-1 and V is TRBV2, with 9 bases lining up with TRBD1. The ends lost 6 bases at V and 10 bases at J; junction bases unmatched: 6. Germline loops: CDR1 SNHLY, CDR2 FYNNEI. This CDR3 spans 12 amino acids. The CDR3 sequence: CASSPRTGVAFF. The CDR3, as DNA: TGTGCCAGCAGCCCTAGGACAGGGGTAGCTTTCTTT.

This clone was seen just once. The gene calls are TRBV19 and TRBJ2-5; perhaps TRBD2 as D (6 bases). This CDR3 is built from 15 residues. Germline-derived CDR1 and CDR2 are LNHDA and SQIVND (reference sequence). V was clipped by 5 bases and J by 1 base, with 14 bases between them. The CDR3 DNA reads as TGTGCCAGTAGTGTTGGGGGGATTCTCCAAGAGACCCAGTACTTC. It yields the protein CASSVGGILQETQYF.

The J gene is TRBJ2-7, the V gene TRBV19, with TRBD1 matching 9 bases. Trimming at V came to 3 bases and at J to 6 bases, leaving 3 bases not matched to a gene. Germline loops: CDR1 LNHDA, CDR2 SQIVND (reference sequence). The CDR3 sequence is 13 residues long. The CDR3 protein is CASSIDRGGEQYF. The DNA of the CDR3 is TGTGCCAGTAGTATTGACAGGGGGGGCGAGCAGTACTTC. Full variable domain (outside the CDR3, taken from reference TRBV19 and TRBJ2-7): DGGITQSPKYLFRKEGQNVTLSCEQNLNHDAMYWYRQDPGQGLRLIYYSQIVNDFQKGDIAEGYSVSREKKESFPLTVTSAQKNPTAFYLCASSIDRGGEQYFGPGTRLTVT.

V is TRBV5-1 and J is TRBJ2-1; D gene unclear. This CDR3 comprises 12 residues. The germline V gene encodes CDR1 SGHRS and CDR2 YFSETQ. Trimming left V 4 bases short and J 12 bases short, with 14 bases between. The CDR3 DNA follows: TGCGCCAGCAGCCCGGAGCTTGTAGGGCAGTTCTTC. Encoded protein: CASSPELVGQFF.

This clone was detected only once. This sequence joins TRBV20-1 and TRBJ1-1; 7 bases match TRBD1. J lost 8 bases, V lost 5 bases, and 5 bases had no gene match. The germline gives CDR1 DFQATT, CDR2 SNEGSKA (reference sequence). This CDR3 spans 11 amino acids. The CDR3 protein is CSAFSTGEAFF. The CDR3 bases are TGCAGTGCTTTTTCGACAGGGGAAGCTTTCTTT.

The chain is built from TRBV5-3 and TRBJ1-5; D is unresolved. TRBV5-3 is sorted into the ORF group, with uncertain function. This CDR3 comprises 14 residues. Trimming shortened V by 1 base and J by 3 bases, and 8 bases separated the two germline ends. Here the CDR3 DNA reads TGTGCCAGAAGCTTGAAACAGCCCAATCAGCCCCAGCATTTT. Translation: CARSLKQPNQPQHF.

The chain employs TRBV7-9 and TRBJ2-1, with D possibly matching TRBD2 (6 bases). Trimming left V 3 bases short and J 8 bases short, with 11 bases between. The CDR3 runs 13 residues. Germline loops: CDR1 SEHNR, CDR2 FQNEAQ (reference sequence). CDR3 loop: CASSFGGIYEQFF. Here the CDR3 DNA reads TGTGCCAGCAGCTTTGGAGGGATCTATGAGCAGTTCTTC.

In this sample, this clone turned up a few times. The chain uses TRBV5-1 and TRBJ1-1; unclear D gene. With 0 bases removed from V and 0 bases from J, the gap between germline ends came to 15 bases. Germline V gene sequence: CDR1 SGHRS, CDR2 YFSETQ. CDR3 length: 17 residues. The CDR3 DNA reads as TGCGCCAGCAGCTTGGGTACGGGAATCGGACTGAACACTGAAGCTTTCTTT. Its protein is CASSLGTGIGLNTEAFF. The complete variable domain, with remaining parts taken from reference TRBV5-1 and TRBJ1-1, reads KAGVTQTPRYLIKTRGQQVTLSCSPISGHRSVSWYQQTPGQGLQFLFEYFSETQRNKGNFPGRFSGRQFSNSRSEMNVSTLELGDSALYLCASSLGTGIGLNTEAFFGQGTRLTVV.

This clone was counted once. V and J are TRBV6-5 and TRBJ2-1; 7 nucleotides align to TRBD1. The germline V gene encodes CDR1 MNHEY and CDR2 SVGAGI. The CDR3 sequence is 13 residues long. V lost 3 bases and J lost 10; bases outside the gene matches: 6. The CDR3 is CASSYLQQGEQFF. For the CDR3, the DNA is TGTGCCAGCAGTTATCTTCAACAGGGGGAGCAGTTCTTC.

This clone has only one observation. The J gene is TRBJ2-1, the V gene TRBV6-5; a weak D match, TRBD2 (5 bases). The CDR3 loop spans 13 amino acids. Germline loops: CDR1 MNHEY, CDR2 SVGAGI. Trimming stripped 6 bases from V and 9 bases from J, with 15 bases between. The CDR3 sequence: CASSLGSPGEQFF. For the CDR3, the DNA is TGTGCCAGCAGCCTAGGGAGTCCCGGTGAGCAGTTCTTC.

The chain links TRBV4-2 to TRBJ1-4, with 7 bases that match TRBD1. V lost 1 base to trimming and J lost 4 bases; unmatched junction nucleotides: 3. The CDR3 runs to 15 residues. The V gene's germline CDR1 is LGHNA and CDR2 YNFKEQ. The CDR3 reads CASSQAAGGNEKLFF. The CDR3 DNA sequence: TGTGCCAGCAGCCAAGCGGCAGGGGGTAATGAAAAACTGTTTTTT.

In DNA form, the CDR3 reads TGTGCCATCAGCCTTGAAACTGAGAATTCACCCCTCCACTTT. This encodes CAISLETENSPLHF. V and J are TRBV10-3 and TRBJ1-6; D is unclear. There are 14 residues in the CDR3. Trimming took off 6 bases at V and 7 bases at J, with 13 bases between the two ends. Germline assignment: CDR1 ENHRY and CDR2 SYGVKD.

The sample holds a few counts of this clone. The V and J genes are TRBV6-5 and TRBJ1-2, with D tentatively TRBD1 (5 bases). The CDR3 consists of 16 residues. Germline loops: CDR1 MNHEY, CDR2 SVGAGI. Trimming cost V 4 bases and J 6 bases, with 21 bases left between them. The CDR3 coding sequence is TGTGCCAGCAGTTCCCTTCGAAGGTCAGGGTGGCATGGCTACACCTTC. As protein: CASSSLRRSGWHGYTF.

The table lists this clone with a few counts. The V and J genes are TRBV2 and TRBJ1-1, with D hard to call. The CDR3 is 12 amino acids. Looked up from germline, CDR1 is SNHLY and CDR2 is FYNNEI. V was shortened by 6 bases and J by 8 bases, with 13 bases between the two germline ends. The CDR3 region has the DNA TGTGCCAGCAGGCTAAGTGGGAGGGAAGCTTTCTTT. It is translated as CASRLSGREAFF.

CDR3 sequence (DNA): TGTGCTAGTGGTTCCCCTGCGCAGTGGCGCAGGCCCTCCTACGAGCAGTACTTC. Its protein product is CASGSPAQWRRPSYEQYF. This chain links TRBV12-5 with TRBJ2-7; D remains ambiguous. The CDR3 totals 18 residues. From germline, CDR1 is LGHNT and CDR2 FRNRAP. V was shortened by 4 bases and J by 0 bases, with 22 bases between the two germline ends.